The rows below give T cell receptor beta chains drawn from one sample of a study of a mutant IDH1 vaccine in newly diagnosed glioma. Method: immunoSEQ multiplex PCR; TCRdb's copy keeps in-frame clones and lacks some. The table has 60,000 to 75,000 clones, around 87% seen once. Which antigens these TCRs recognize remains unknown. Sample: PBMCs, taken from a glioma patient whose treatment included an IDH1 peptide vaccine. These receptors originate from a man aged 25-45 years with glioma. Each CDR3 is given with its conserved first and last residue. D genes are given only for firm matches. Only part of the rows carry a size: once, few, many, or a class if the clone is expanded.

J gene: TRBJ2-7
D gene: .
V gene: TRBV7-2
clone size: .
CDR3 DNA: TGTGCCAGCAGCTTAGCAGGGTCGGGCGGGCTATACTTC
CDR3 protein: CASSLAGSGGLYF

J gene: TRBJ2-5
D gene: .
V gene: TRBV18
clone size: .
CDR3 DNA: TGTGCCAGCTCACCCAGAGCAGGCATCCAAGAGACCCAGTACTTC
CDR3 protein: CASSPRAGIQETQYF

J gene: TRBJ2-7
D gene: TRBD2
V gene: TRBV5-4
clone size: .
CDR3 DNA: TGTGCCAGCAGCGATCTCGGGACTAGCGCTGCCTACGAGCAGTACTTC
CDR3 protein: CASSDLGTSAAYEQYF

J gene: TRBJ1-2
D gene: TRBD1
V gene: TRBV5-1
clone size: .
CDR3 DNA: TGCGCCAGCAGCCTCCGAGGGGGCGTAAGTGGCTACACCTTC
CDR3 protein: CASSLRGGVSGYTF

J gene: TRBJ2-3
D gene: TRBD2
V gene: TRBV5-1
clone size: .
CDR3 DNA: TGCGCCAGCAGCTTGTCACTAGCGGGATCAGATACGCAGTATTTT
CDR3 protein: CASSLSLAGSDTQYF

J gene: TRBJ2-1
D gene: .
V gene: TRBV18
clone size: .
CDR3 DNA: TGTGCCAGCTCACCAGACCGGGGAGAGCAGTTCTTC
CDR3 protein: CASSPDRGEQFF

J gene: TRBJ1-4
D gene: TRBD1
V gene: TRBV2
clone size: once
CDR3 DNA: TGTGCCAGCGGACGGCAGGGGGCTGAGGAAAAACTGTTTTTT
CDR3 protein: CASGRQGAEEKLFF

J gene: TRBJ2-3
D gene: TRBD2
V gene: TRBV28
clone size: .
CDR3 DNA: TGTGCCAGCAGTTTTACTAGCGTTACAGATACGCAGTATTTT
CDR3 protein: CASSFTSVTDTQYF

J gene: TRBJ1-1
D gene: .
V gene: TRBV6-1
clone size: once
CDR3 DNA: TGTGCCAGCAGCCCGGGACCAATGAACACTGAAGCTTTCTTT
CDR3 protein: CASSPGPMNTEAFF

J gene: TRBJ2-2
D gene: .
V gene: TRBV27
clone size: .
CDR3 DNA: TGTGCCAGCAGTGGTCCCTTTCCCAGCGGGGAGCTGTTTTTT
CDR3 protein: CASSGPFPSGELFF

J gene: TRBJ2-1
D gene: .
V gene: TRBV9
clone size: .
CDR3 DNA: TGTGCCAGCAGCGTAGAAGGGACGGTGGGAGGCAATGAGCAGTTCTTC
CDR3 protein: CASSVEGTVGGNEQFF

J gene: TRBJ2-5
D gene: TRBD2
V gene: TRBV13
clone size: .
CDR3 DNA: TGTGCCAGCAGCTTAGGGACGGGAGGGACCCAGTACTTC
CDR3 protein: CASSLGTGGTQYF

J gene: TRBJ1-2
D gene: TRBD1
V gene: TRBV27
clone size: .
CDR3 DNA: TGTGCCAGCAGTTCAGACCGGACAGGGGGGTCTGGCTACACCTTC
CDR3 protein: CASSSDRTGGSGYTF

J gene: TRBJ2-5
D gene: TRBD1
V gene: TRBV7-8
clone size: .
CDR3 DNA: TGTGCCAGCAGCTGGGCCCGCTCGACAGGGTTCCAAGAGACCCAGTACTTC
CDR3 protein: CASSWARSTGFQETQYF

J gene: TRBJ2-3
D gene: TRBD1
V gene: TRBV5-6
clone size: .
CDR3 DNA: TGTGCCAGCAGCCAGCCAGGACAGGGCCGCACAGATACGCAGTATTTT
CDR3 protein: CASSQPGQGRTDTQYF

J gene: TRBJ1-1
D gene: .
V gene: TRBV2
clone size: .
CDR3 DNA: TGTGCCAGCAGTGAAGGGGCTTTGGGCACTGAAGCTTTCTTT
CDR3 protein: CASSEGALGTEAFF

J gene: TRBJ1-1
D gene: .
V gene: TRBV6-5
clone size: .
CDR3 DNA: TGTGCCAGCAGTTATTCGATCCTTTTTGTTGGGGCTTTCTTT
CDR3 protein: CASSYSILFVGAFF

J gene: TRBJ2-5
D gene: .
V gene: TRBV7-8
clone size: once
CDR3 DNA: TGTGCCAGCAGCTTATTGAGGACACAAGAGACCCAGTACTTC
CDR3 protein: CASSLLRTQETQYF

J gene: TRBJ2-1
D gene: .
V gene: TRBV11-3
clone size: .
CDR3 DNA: TGTGCCAGCAGCTTAGGGACGTTGGGGAGTGAGCAGTTCTTC
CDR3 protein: CASSLGTLGSEQFF

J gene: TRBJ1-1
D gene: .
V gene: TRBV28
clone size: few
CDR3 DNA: TGTGCCAGCAGTTTACCCGTGAACAGTGAAGCTTTCTTT
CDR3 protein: CASSLPVNSEAFF

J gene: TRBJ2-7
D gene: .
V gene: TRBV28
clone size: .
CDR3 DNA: TGTGCCAGCAGTTTCCTTCGGGCTACCTCCTACGAGCAGTACTTC
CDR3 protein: CASSFLRATSYEQYF

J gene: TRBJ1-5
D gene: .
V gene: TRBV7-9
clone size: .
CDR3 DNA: TGTGCCAGCAGCTTAGGGACAGCTTATAGCAATCAGCCCCAGCATTTT
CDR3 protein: CASSLGTAYSNQPQHF

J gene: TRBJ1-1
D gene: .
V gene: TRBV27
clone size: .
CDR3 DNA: TGTGCCAGCAGTTTCGGGGTCGGGGCTGAAGCTTTCTTT
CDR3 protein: CASSFGVGAEAFF